The 15 T cell receptor beta chains listed next were all sequenced from one sample in a study of blood T cell repertoires in COVID-19 (TCRdb year 2020). Libraries were made using the immunoSEQ multiplex PCR assay. Entries here come from immuneACCESS through TCRdb and include only in-frame sequences with V and J called. Some clones fail to appear in such tables; in the studies checked, an unresolved V gene covers under half of the shortfall, and the cause of the remainder is unknown. For this sample there are roughly 69,000 clones; 90% appear just once. Of the sample, 5.3% falls within the top ten clones. The sequenced material came from peripheral blood. These receptors all stem from a man aged 50 to 59 with acute or convalescent COVID-19.

This sequence joins TRBV24-1 and TRBJ2-2, with D perhaps matching TRBD1 (5 bases). CDR3 length: 18 amino acids. Germline V lookup: CDR1 KGHDR, CDR2 SFDVKD. V was pared by 3 bases and J by 0 bases, with 16 bases between. The CDR3 reads CATSDPARGLANTGELFF. DNA of the CDR3: TGTGCCACCAGTGATCCCGCTAGGGGTCTCGCGAACACCGGGGAGCTGTTTTTT.

The chain couples TRBV19 to TRBJ2-1, with 13 bases lining up with TRBD2. Trimming took 7 bases from V and 0 from J; bases not matched to a gene: 6. CDR1 is LNHDA and CDR2 is SQIVND in the germline V gene (reference sequence). This CDR3 region has 17 residues. In DNA, the CDR3 is TGTGCCAGTACCGGGACTAGCGGGGCGAGCTCCTACAATGAGCAGTTCTTC. Translation: CASTGTSGASSYNEQFF.

This clone was counted only a few times. The chain combines TRBV11-3 with TRBJ2-3, with D perhaps TRBD2 (5 bases). CDR1 and CDR2 (germline): SGHNT, YENEEA. This CDR3 region has 15 residues. Trimming removed 8 bases at V and 6 bases at J, with 21 bases between. The CDR3 DNA reads TGTGCCAGCTCAAAGGGAGCCACCTATACTGATACGCAGTATTTT. This gives the protein CASSKGATYTDTQYF.

The chain couples TRBV4-3 to TRBJ2-3, with TRBD2 matching 7 bases. Germline CDR1 reads LGHNA; CDR2 reads YSLEER. Germline trimming cut 2 bases from V and 0 bases from J; bases unmatched to any gene: 17. This CDR3 comprises 20 residues. The CDR3 nucleotides read TGCGCCAGCAGCCAACGATTGGGAAGGGTCAGCGGGGCAAGCACAGATACGCAGTATTTT. This gives the protein CASSQRLGRVSGASTDTQYF.

Written as DNA, the CDR3 is TGTGCCACCGGCAGGAACACCGGGGAGCTGTTTTTT. Translated: CATGRNTGELFF. The chain couples TRBV24-1 to TRBJ2-2; D call uncertain. The germline V gene has CDR1 KGHDR and CDR2 SFDVKD. CDR3 length: 12 residues. V dropped 9 bases and J dropped 1 base, with 5 bases sitting between them.

V and J are TRBV19 and TRBJ2-3, with 8 bases that match TRBD2. The CDR3 totals 15 residues. From germline, CDR1 is LNHDA and CDR2 SQIVND (reference sequence). V gave up 6 bases and J gave up 2 bases; unmatched junction bases: 7. Here the CDR3 reads CASSTSGSDTDTQYF. The CDR3 DNA is TGTGCCAGTAGCACAAGCGGGAGCGACACAGATACGCAGTATTTT.

The V call is TRBV19, the J call TRBJ1-5; possible D gene TRBD1, 5 bases. V was clipped by 5 bases and J by 0 bases, with 8 bases between them. The CDR3 length is 14 residues. Per germline, CDR1 LNHDA and CDR2 SQIVND (reference sequence). DNA for the CDR3: TGTGCCAGTAGTGGGGGGAATAGCAATCAGCCCCAGCATTTT. Amino acid sequence: CASSGGNSNQPQHF.

The CDR3 DNA is TGTGCCAGCAATGGACTAGCGTATTGGTCCACAGATACGCAGTATTTT. It translates to CASNGLAYWSTDTQYF. The J gene is TRBJ2-3, the V gene TRBV28; 9 bases align to TRBD2. Germline lookup yields CDR1 MDHEN and CDR2 SYDVKM. The junction had 10 bases not matched to a gene; V was cut back by 7 bases and J by 2 bases. The CDR3 has 16 residues.

V and J are TRBV6-2 or TRBV6-3 and TRBJ1-1; 8 bases map to TRBD1. Germline V gene data show CDR1 as MNHEY and CDR2 as SVGEGT. The ends lost 2 bases at V and 2 bases at J; junction bases unmatched: 4. The CDR3 contains 15 residues. The CDR3 sequence: CASSYAGGANTEAFF. The CDR3 nucleotides are TGTGCCAGCAGTTACGCAGGGGGCGCAAACACTGAAGCTTTCTTT.

The chain employs TRBV5-1 and TRBJ2-3, with 7 nucleotides matching TRBD1. In germline, CDR1 is SGHRS, CDR2 YFSETQ. V shed 3 bases and J 6 bases; nucleotides not matched to a gene: 10. The CDR3 extends over 15 amino acids. The CDR3 is CASSSLIGGPDTQYF. The CDR3 coding sequence is TGCGCCAGCAGCTCCCTCATAGGGGGCCCCGATACGCAGTATTTT. Full variable domain (outside the CDR3, taken from reference TRBV5-1 and TRBJ2-3): KAGVTQTPRYLIKTRGQQVTLSCSPISGHRSVSWYQQTPGQGLQFLFEYFSETQRNKGNFPGRFSGRQFSNSRSEMNVSTLELGDSALYLCASSSLIGGPDTQYFGPGTRLTVL.

The CDR3 DNA reads as TGTGCCAGCAGTTTATTATTATCCAGGGGGACTGAAGCTTTCTTT. Protein product: CASSLLLSRGTEAFF. The chain recombines TRBV27 with TRBJ1-1, with 7 bases that match TRBD1. This CDR3 is 15 amino acids long. V lost 1 base and J lost 5; bases outside the gene matches: 7. Germline lookup yields CDR1 MNHEY and CDR2 SMNVEV (reference sequence).

V is TRBV4-3 and J is TRBJ2-1, with 11 positions matching TRBD2. Trimming at V came to 0 bases and at J to 7 bases, leaving 5 bases not matched to a gene. The length of the CDR3 is 16 residues. Germline CDR1 and CDR2: LGHNA and YSLEER. As DNA, the CDR3 is TGCGCCAGCAGCCAAGATTTAGCGGGAGGGCCGAATGAGCAGTTCTTC. This translates into CASSQDLAGGPNEQFF.

The chain links TRBV19 to TRBJ2-1; 12 nucleotides match TRBD2. J gave up 10 bases and V 6 bases, and 7 bases lay outside the gene matches. Germline values: CDR1 LNHDA, CDR2 SQIVND (reference sequence). The CDR3 extends over 14 amino acids. The CDR3 sequence: CASRSSGRDREQFF. DNA of the CDR3: TGTGCCAGTAGATCTAGCGGGAGGGATCGGGAGCAGTTCTTC.

This rearrangement joins TRBV18 to TRBJ2-7; possible D gene TRBD1, 6 bases. The CDR3 runs 13 residues. The germline V and J ends were trimmed by 6 bases and 2 bases, with 11 bases remaining between them. Germline lookup yields CDR1 KGHSH and CDR2 LQKENI. The DNA for the CDR3 is TGTGCCAGCTCGCCGGACAGAACCTACGAGCAGTACTTC. Its translation is CASSPDRTYEQYF.

V usage is TRBV18 and J usage is TRBJ1-3; D uncertain. This CDR3 region has 15 residues. CDR1 and CDR2 (germline): KGHSH, LQKENI. Trimming shortened V by 2 bases and J by 0 bases, and 8 bases separated the two germline ends. The CDR3 loop is CASSPYTVSGNTIYF. The CDR3 DNA sequence: TGTGCCAGCTCACCATACACAGTCTCTGGAAACACCATATATTTT.